The clone carrying this TCR beta chain was observed a few times. Its antigen remains unknown. The sample belongs to a study of beta chain features in type 1 diabetes. At the level of the study: Investigators examined approximately 110,000,000 sorted cells across all samples. Points from the study as a whole: Sequencing from cDNA could over-represent high-TCR-expressing cells. Type 1 diabetes patients showed fewer insertions and more deletions at VDJ junctions. When Type 1 diabetes patients were examined, their TCRB CDR3s proved moderately but significantly shorter in all four CD4+ subsets.

Each of the CD4+ naive, central memory, regulatory and stem cell-like memory populations was sorted via CD45RO/CCR7/CD25/CD127/CD95/CD27. As every portion of the isolated RNA was reverse transcribed, the sequencing read expressed TCRB transcripts. Data came from immunoSEQ multiplex PCR; TCRdb stores just in-frame clones and leaves some out. The table lists approximately 280,000 clones, 14% to 15% of them singletons. The V segment lost 6 bases and the J segment 5 bases; nucleotides outside the gene matches: 8. The germline V gene has CDR1 MNHEY and CDR2 SVGAGI. The CDR3 spans 14 residues. The clonotype originates from a man aged 18 to 29 with type 1 diabetes. V gene TRBV6-5 combines with J gene TRBJ2-7; TRBD1 matches 9 bases. The source material was naive CD4+ T cells from blood. This CDR3 reads CASSATGGTHEQYF. CDR3 nucleotide sequence: TGTGCCAGCAGCGCGACAGGGGGGACCCACGAGCAGTACTTC.